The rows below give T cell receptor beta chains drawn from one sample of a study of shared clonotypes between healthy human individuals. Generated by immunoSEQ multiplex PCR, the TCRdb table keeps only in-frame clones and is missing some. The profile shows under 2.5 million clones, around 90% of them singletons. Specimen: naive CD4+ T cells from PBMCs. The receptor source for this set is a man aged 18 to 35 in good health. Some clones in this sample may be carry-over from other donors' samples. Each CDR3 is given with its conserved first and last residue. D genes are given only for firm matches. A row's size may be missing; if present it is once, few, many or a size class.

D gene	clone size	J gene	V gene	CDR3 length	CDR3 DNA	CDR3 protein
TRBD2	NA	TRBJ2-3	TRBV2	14	TGTGCCAGCAGTTTTGGGAGGGGTACAGATACGCAGTATTTT	CASSFGRGTDTQYF
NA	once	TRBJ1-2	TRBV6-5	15	TGTGCCAGCAGTTACTCGACGCTGGACGACTATGGCTACACCTTC	CASSYSTLDDYGYTF
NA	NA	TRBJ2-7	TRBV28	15	TGTGCCAGCAGTTCCCCCCCCCAGGGGACCTACGAGCAGTACTTC	CASSSPPQGTYEQYF
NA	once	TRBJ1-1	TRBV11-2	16	TGTGCCAGCAGCTTAGCCGGATCACAGGCGAACACTGAAGCTTTCTTT	CASSLAGSQANTEAFF
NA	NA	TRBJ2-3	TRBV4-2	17	TGTGCCAGCAGCCTAGGCGGGGGCAGCCGAAGCACAGATACGCAGTATTTT	CASSLGGGSRSTDTQYF
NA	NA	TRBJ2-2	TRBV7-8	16	TGTGCCAGCAGCTTAGCTCGGTTTAGAAACACCGGGGAGCTGTTTTTT	CASSLARFRNTGELFF
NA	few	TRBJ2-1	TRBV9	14	TGTGCCAGCAGCGTAGTTGGGGGTTCGAATGAGCAGTTCTTC	CASSVVGGSNEQFF
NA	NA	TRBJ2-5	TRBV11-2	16	TGTGCCAGCAAGCTTCTTCCTGGGGGATCCCAAGAGACCCAGTACTTC	CASKLLPGGSQETQYF
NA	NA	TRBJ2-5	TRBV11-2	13	TGTGCCAGCAGCTTTTCCCCCGTGGAGACCCAGTACTTC	CASSFSPVETQYF
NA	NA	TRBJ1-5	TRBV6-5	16	TGTGCCAGCAGTTACTCAGCGAAAGTGCCCGTTGGGCTCCAGCATTTT	CASSYSAKVPVGLQHF
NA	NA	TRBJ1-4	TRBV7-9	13	TGTGCCAGCAGCTTACGAAGCTTTGAAAAACTGTTTTTT	CASSLRSFEKLFF
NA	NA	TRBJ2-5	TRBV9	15	TGTGCCAGCAGCGTAGGGCCCGGGGATGCGGAGACCCAGTACTTC	CASSVGPGDAETQYF
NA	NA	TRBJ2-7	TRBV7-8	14	TGTGCCAGCAGCTTAGCGCTCGGGGGCAACGAGCAGTACTTC	CASSLALGGNEQYF
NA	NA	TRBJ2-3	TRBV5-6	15	TGTGCCAGCAGCCTCGGACCCGGAGGCACAGATACGCAGTATTTT	CASSLGPGGTDTQYF
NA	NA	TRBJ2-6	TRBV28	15	TGTGCCAGCAGTTCTCAGGCTACTGGGGCCAACGTCCTGACTTTC	CASSSQATGANVLTF
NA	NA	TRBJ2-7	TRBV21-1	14	TGTGCCAGACTCCCGGGACAGGGGTGTAGCGAGCAGTACTTC	CARLPGQGCSEQYF
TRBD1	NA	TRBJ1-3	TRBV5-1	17	TGCGCCAGCAGCGGGGGACAGGGGACGGCCTCTGGAAACACCATATATTTT	CASSGGQGTASGNTIYF
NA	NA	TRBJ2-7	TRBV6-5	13	TGTGCCAGCACCTCTGACAGGTCCTACGAGCAGTACTTC	CASTSDRSYEQYF
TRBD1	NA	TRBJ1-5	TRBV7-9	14	TGTGCCAGCAGCTTAGACAGGGGGGGTCAGCCCCAGCATTTT	CASSLDRGGQPQHF
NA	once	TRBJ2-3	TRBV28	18	TGTGCCAGCAGTTTAAGGCGGCTGAAGAGTACTAGCACAGATACGCAGTATTTT	CASSLRRLKSTSTDTQYF
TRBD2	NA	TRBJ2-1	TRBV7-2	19	TGTGCCAGCAGCTTAGTCGGTCGCGTCGGGAGGGGAATGCGCAATGAGCAGTTCTTC	CASSLVGRVGRGMRNEQFF